This T cell receptor (beta chain) was recorded in a study of a mutant IDH1 vaccine in newly diagnosed glioma. Assay used: immunoSEQ multiplex PCR; TCRdb lists only in-frame clones, some missing. The sample holds 95,000 to 100,000 clones, around 90% seen once. V lost 4 bases, J lost 8 bases, and 5 bases stayed unmatched. The germline V gene encodes CDR1 SGDLS and CDR2 YYNGEE. The CDR3 totals 15 residues. Time point reported: baseline, week 1 (first vaccination visit). Treatment reported: pre-vaccination baseline after standard-of-care therapy. Donor diagnoses consisted of new WHO grade 3 or 4 IDH1-mutant, ATRX-lost astrocytomas.

The sequence was obtained from a woman between 50 and 59 years old with glioma. This sequence joins TRBV9 and TRBJ1-6; TRBD1 matches 11 bases. The source material was PBMCs, sampled from a glioma patient treated with radiotherapy, temozolomide or both. In nucleotides, the CDR3 is TGTGCCAGCAGCACCGGGACAGGGGGGGATTCACCCCTCCACTTT. It translates to CASSTGTGGDSPLHF. The complete variable domain, with remaining parts taken from reference TRBV9 and TRBJ1-6, reads DSGVTQTPKHLITATGQRVTLRCSPRSGDLSVYWYQQSLDQGLQFLIQYYNGEERAKGNILERFSAQQFPDLHSELNLSSLELGDSALYFCASSTGTGGDSPLHFGNGTRLTVT.